This T cell receptor beta chain originates from a study of PD-L1 blockade in urothelial cancer. Concerning this clone: Antigen specificity is unknown.

General study results and limits: Pretreatment clonality of the blood TCR repertoire below the median was predictive of superior survival.

What went into each PCR as a spike was synthetic TCR analog templates. Method: immunoSEQ multiplex PCR; TCRdb's copy keeps in-frame clones and lacks some. This sample has under 35,000 clones, with 89% found just once. The sample's time point: peripheral blood 6 weeks after treatment start. Individual patients had between 1 and 8 samples, taken pretreatment and on-treatment. Trimming pared 5 bases from V and 0 bases from J, leaving 5 bases between. The germline V gene encodes CDR1 MNHEY and CDR2 SMNVEV (reference sequence). The CDR3 runs 14 residues. This chain uses TRBV27 with TRBJ2-6; D uncertain. The sample consisted of PBMCs, taken around atezolizumab (anti-PD-L1) treatment. The sequence derives from a man older than 75 with urothelial cancer. The CDR3 DNA reads TGTGCCAGCAGTCTGTTCTCTGGGGCCAACGTCCTGACTTTC. Residues: CASSLFSGANVLTF.